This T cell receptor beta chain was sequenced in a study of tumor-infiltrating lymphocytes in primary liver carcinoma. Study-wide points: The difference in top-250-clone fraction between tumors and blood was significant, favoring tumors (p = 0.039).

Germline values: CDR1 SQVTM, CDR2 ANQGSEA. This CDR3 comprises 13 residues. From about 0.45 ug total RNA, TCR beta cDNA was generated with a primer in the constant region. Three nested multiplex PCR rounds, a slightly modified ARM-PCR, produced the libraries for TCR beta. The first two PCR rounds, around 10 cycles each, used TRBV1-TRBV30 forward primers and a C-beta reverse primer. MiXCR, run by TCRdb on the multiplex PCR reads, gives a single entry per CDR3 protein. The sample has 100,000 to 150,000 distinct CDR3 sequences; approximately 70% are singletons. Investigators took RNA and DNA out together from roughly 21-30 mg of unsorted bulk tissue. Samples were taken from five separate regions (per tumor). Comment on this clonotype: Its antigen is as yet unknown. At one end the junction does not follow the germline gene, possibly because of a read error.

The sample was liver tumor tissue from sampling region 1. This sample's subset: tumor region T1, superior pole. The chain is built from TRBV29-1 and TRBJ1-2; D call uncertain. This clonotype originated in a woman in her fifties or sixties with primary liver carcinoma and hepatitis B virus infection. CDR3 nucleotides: TGCGGCGTTGGTAGGGAGGCTAACTATGGCTACACCTTC. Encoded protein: CGVGREANYGYTF. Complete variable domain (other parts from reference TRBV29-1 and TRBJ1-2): SAVISQKPSRDICQRGTSLTIQCQVDSQVTMMFWYRQQPGQSLTLIATANQGSEATYESGFVIDKFPISRPNLTFSTLTVSNMSPEDSSIYLCGVGREANYGYTFGSGTRLTVV.